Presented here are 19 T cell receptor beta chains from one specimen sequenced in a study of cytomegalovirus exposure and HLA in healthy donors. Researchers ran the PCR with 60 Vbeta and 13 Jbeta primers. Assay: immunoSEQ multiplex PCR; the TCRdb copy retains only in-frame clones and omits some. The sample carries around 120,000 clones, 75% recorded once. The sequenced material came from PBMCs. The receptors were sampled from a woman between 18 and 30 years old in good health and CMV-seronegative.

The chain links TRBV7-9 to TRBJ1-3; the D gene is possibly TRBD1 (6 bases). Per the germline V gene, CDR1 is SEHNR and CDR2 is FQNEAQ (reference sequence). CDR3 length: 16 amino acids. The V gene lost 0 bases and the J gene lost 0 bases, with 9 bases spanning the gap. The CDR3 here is CASSLALDSSGNTIYF. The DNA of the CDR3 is TGTGCCAGCAGCTTAGCATTGGACAGCTCTGGAAACACCATATATTTT.

The CDR3 region has the DNA TGCGCCAGCAGCCAAGGGACATCGAACTCCTACAATGAGCAGTTCTTC. Encoded protein: CASSQGTSNSYNEQFF. The gene calls are TRBV4-1 and TRBJ2-1, with TRBD1 as a possible D gene (5 bases). Germline values: CDR1 MGHRA, CDR2 YSYEKL. Trimming stripped 1 base from V and 0 bases from J, with 10 bases between. This CDR3 spans 16 amino acids.

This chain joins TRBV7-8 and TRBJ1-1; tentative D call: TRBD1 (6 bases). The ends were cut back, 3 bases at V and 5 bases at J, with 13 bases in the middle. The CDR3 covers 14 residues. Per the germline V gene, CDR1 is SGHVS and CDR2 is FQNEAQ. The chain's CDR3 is CASSFGGLRTEAFF. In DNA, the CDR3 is TGTGCCAGCAGCTTTGGGGGCTTGAGGACTGAAGCTTTCTTT.

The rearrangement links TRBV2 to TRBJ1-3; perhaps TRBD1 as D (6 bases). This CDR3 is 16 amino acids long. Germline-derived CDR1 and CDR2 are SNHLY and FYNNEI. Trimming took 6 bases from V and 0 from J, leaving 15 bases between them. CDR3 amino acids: CASRWNWTASGNTIYF. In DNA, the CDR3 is TGTGCCAGCAGATGGAATTGGACAGCCTCTGGAAACACCATATATTTT.

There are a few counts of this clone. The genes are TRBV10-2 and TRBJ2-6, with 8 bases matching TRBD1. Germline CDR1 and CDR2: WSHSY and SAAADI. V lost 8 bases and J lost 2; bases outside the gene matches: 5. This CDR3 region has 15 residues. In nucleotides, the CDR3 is TGCGCCAGCGGGACAGGAAGCGCTGGGGCCAACGTCCTGACTTTC. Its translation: CASGTGSAGANVLTF.

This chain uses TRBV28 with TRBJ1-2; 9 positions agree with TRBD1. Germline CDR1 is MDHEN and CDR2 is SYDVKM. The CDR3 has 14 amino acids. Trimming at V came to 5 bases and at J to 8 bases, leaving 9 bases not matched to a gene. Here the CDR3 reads CASSRGGQGGGYTF. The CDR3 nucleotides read TGTGCCAGCAGTCGCGGGGGACAGGGCGGCGGCTACACCTTC.

The CDR3 DNA reads as TGTGCCATCGATTCGGCAGGCACTTTGGGACTGTTTTTT. Protein sequence: CAIDSAGTLGLFF. The chain joins TRBV10-3 to TRBJ1-4; D is uncertain. The V end lost 8 bases, the J end lost 13 bases, and 20 bases lay between the germline ends. Germline V CDR1 and CDR2: ENHRY, SYGVKD. The CDR3 covers 13 residues.

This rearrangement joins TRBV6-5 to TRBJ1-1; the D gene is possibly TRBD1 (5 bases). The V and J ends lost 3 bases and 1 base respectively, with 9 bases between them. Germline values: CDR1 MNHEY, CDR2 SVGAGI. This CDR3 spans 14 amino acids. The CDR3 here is CASSYTGANTEAFF. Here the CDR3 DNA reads TGTGCCAGCAGTTATACAGGAGCGAACACTGAAGCTTTCTTT.

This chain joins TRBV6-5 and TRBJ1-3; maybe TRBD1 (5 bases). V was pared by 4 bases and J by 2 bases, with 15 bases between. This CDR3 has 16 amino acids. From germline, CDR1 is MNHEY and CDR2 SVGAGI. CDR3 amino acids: CASSSRGHLAGNTIYF. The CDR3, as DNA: TGTGCCAGCAGTTCCCGAGGACACTTAGCTGGAAACACCATATATTTT.

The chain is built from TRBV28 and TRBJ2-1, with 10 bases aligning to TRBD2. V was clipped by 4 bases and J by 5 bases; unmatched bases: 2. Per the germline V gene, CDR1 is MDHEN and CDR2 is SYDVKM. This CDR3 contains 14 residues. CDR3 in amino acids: CASSSTSGDNEQFF. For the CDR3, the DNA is TGTGCCAGCAGTTCAACTAGCGGGGACAATGAGCAGTTCTTC.

CDR3: CASSVGGGLLGNEQFF. The CDR3, as DNA: TGTGCCAGCAGCGTCGGGGGAGGCCTTTTGGGCAATGAGCAGTTCTTC. The chain joins TRBV9 to TRBJ2-1, with D perhaps TRBD2 (6 bases). The CDR3 is made up of 16 amino acids. Germline CDR1 SGDLS, CDR2 YYNGEE. Trimming stripped 2 bases from V and 6 bases from J, with 18 bases between.

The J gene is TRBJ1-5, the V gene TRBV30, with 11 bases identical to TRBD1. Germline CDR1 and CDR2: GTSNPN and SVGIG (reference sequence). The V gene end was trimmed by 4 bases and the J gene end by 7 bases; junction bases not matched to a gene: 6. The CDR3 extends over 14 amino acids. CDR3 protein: CAWTPGTGGQPQHF. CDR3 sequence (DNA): TGTGCCTGGACCCCCGGGACAGGGGGACAGCCCCAGCATTTT.

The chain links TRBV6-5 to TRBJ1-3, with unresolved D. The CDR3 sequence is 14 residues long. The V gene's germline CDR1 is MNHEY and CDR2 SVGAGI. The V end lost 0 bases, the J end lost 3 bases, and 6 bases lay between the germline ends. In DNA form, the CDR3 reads TGTGCCAGCAGTTACTCAACAGTTGGAAACACCATATATTTT. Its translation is CASSYSTVGNTIYF.

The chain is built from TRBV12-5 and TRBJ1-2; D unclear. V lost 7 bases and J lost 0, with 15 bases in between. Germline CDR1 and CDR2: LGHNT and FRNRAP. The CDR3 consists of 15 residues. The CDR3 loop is CASARSSVANYGYTF. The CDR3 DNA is TGTGCTAGTGCGCGTTCTAGCGTAGCTAACTATGGCTACACCTTC.

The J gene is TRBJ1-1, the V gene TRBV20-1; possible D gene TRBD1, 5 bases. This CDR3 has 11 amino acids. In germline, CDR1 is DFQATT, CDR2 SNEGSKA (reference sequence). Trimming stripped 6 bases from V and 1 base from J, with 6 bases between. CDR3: CSADRNTEAFF. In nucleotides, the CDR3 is TGCAGTGCAGACAGGAACACTGAAGCTTTCTTT.

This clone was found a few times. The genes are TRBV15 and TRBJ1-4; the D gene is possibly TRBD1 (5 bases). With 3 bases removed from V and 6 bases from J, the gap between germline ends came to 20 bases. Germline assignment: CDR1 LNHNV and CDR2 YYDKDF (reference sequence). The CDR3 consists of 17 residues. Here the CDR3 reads CATSSLRDPGLDEKLFF. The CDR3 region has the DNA TGTGCCACCAGCAGCTTGCGGGACCCAGGACTGGATGAAAAACTGTTTTTT.

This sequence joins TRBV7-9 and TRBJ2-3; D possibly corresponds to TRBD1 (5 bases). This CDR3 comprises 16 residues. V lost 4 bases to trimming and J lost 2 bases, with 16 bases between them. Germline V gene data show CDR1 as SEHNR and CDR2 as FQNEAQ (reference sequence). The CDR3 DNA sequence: TGTGCCAGCAGCTCCAGTCACTGGACATACACAGATACGCAGTATTTT. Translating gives CASSSSHWTYTDTQYF.

As DNA, the CDR3 is TGTGCCAGCAGACCTGGACAGGCCCAGAATGAAAAACTGTTTTTT. Translating gives CASRPGQAQNEKLFF. The V gene is TRBV6-5, the J gene TRBJ1-4; 7 bases map to TRBD1. The V gene's germline CDR1 is MNHEY and CDR2 SVGAGI. The CDR3 is 15 amino acids. Unmatched junction bases numbered 9, after V lost 6 bases and J lost 5 bases.

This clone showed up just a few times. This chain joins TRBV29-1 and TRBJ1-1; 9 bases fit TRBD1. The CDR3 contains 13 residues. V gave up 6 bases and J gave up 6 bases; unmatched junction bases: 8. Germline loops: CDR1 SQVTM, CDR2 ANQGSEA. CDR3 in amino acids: CSVGTGIISEAFF. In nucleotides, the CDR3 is TGCAGCGTCGGGACAGGGATTATATCTGAAGCTTTCTTT. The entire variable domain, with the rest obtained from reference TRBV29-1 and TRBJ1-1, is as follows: SAVISQKPSRDICQRGTSLTIQCQVDSQVTMMFWYRQQPGQSLTLIATANQGSEATYESGFVIDKFPISRPNLTFSTLTVSNMSPEDSSIYLCSVGTGIISEAFFGQGTRLTVV.